A single sample is the source of the 2 T cell receptor beta chains below, sequenced in a study of long-term antiretroviral therapy in people with HIV. Sequencing used immunoSEQ v3.0 at survey level. Profiled with immunoSEQ multiplex PCR; TCRdb holds only in-frame clones, not every one. The sample has some 31,000 clones, approximately 84% seen once. Sequences were derived from unsorted PBMCs, sampled 3.1 years after starting antiretroviral therapy. The receptors stem from a woman between 45 and 65 years old with HIV.

This chain connects TRBV5-4 to TRBJ2-2; 7 bases are shared with TRBD1. CDR1 and CDR2 (germline): SGHNT, YYREEE (reference sequence). The CDR3 spans 14 residues. With V trimmed by 0 bases and J by 5 bases, 1 base remained unmatched. The CDR3 DNA reads TGTGCCAGCAGCTTGGGACAGGGAACCGGGGAGCTGTTTTTT. Its protein is CASSLGQGTGELFF.

This chain uses TRBV7-8 with TRBJ2-5; D might be TRBD2 (5 bases). Germline loops: CDR1 SGHVS, CDR2 FQNEAQ. Between the trimmed V and J ends, which lost 6 bases and 5 bases, there was a span of 16 bases. CDR3 length: 14 residues. The CDR3 is CASRPRGRLETQYF. The CDR3 bases are TGTGCCAGCAGGCCTCGAGGGAGACTGGAGACCCAGTACTTC.